Presented here are 19 T cell receptor beta chains from one specimen sequenced in a study of identical twins. TCRdb ran MiXCR on the 5' RACE reads and lists one entry per CDR3 protein. Seen here are 1.5 million or so distinct CDR3 sequences, more than 30% observed once, and the top ten hold about 0.3%. Material for sequencing was cord blood. All receptors derive from a newborn girl in good health.

This chain connects TRBV6-6 to TRBJ2-1; weak D call: TRBD1 (6 bases). Germline loops: CDR1 MNHNY, CDR2 SVGAGI (reference sequence). Trimming shortened V by 0 bases and J by 6 bases, and 15 bases separated the two germline ends. There are 16 residues in the CDR3. The CDR3 here is CASSYSPPVGANEQFF. The DNA of the CDR3 is TGTGCCAGCAGTTACTCACCCCCGGTGGGGGCCAATGAGCAGTTCTTC.

In its sample, this clonotype was seen a few times. This chain links TRBV7-9 with TRBJ2-3, with D perhaps matching TRBD2 (6 bases). In germline, CDR1 is SEHNR, CDR2 FQNEAQ (reference sequence). V was cut by 7 bases and J by 3 bases, with 17 bases left in between. The CDR3 contains 15 residues. In nucleotides, the CDR3 is TGTGCCAGCATAGGGTCGGGAGCCGCGACAGATACGCAGTATTTT. Amino acid sequence: CASIGSGAATDTQYF. The whole variable domain, remainder taken from reference TRBV7-9 and TRBJ2-3, is DTGVSQNPRHKITKRGQNVTFRCDPISEHNRLYWYRQTLGQGPEFLTYFQNEAQLEKSRLLSDRFSAERPKGSFSTLEIQRTEQGDSAMYLCASIGSGAATDTQYFGPGTRLTVL.

The genes are TRBV4-1 and TRBJ2-1; possibly TRBD2 for D (5 bases). The germline V and J ends were trimmed by 0 bases and 15 bases, with 18 bases remaining between them. The CDR3 is made up of 14 amino acids. CDR1 is MGHRA, CDR2 YSYEKL, per germline. CDR3 sequence reads: CASSQDPMTLLGFF. In DNA, the CDR3 is TGCGCCAGCAGCCAAGATCCGATGACGCTACTAGGGTTCTTC.

V and J are TRBV6-5 and TRBJ2-4; D is tentatively TRBD1 or TRBD2 (5 bases each). Between the trimmed V and J ends, which lost 2 bases and 0 bases, there was a span of 14 bases. CDR1 and CDR2 (germline): MNHEY, SVGAGI. This CDR3 contains 17 residues. The CDR3 coding sequence is TGTGCCAGCAGTTACGGAGGAGACAGTCTAGCCAAAAACATTCAGTACTTC. As protein: CASSYGGDSLAKNIQYF.

This clonotype was found a few times. The chain uses TRBV20-1 and TRBJ1-1; D may be TRBD1 (5 bases). The CDR3 contains 12 residues. Trimming shortened V by 6 bases and J by 7 bases, and 15 bases separated the two germline ends. Germline-derived CDR1 and CDR2 are DFQATT and SNEGSKA (reference sequence). The CDR3 sequence is CSAARGGGEAFF. The CDR3 DNA reads as TGCAGTGCAGCAAGGGGCGGGGGTGAAGCTTTCTTT.

V usage is TRBV6-5 and J usage is TRBJ1-1; no clear D. The CDR3 has 13 residues. Deletions cut 2 bases from V and 3 bases from J, with 7 bases between. Germline lookup yields CDR1 MNHEY and CDR2 SVGAGI. The CDR3 sequence: CASSYLFHTEAFF. The CDR3 DNA sequence: TGTGCCAGCAGTTACCTGTTCCACACTGAAGCTTTCTTT.

This clonotype was detected only a few times. No conserved phenylalanine or tryptophan ends this CDR3, so it is likely a read error. It is unclear where the CDR3 begins or ends on the DNA, so no DNA is shown, and the CDR3 is as TCRdb lists it. The chain has TRBV7-6 and TRBJ2-7; TRBD1 is taken as the D call from the table, unchecked against the DNA. The CDR3 contains 17 residues when both ends are counted. Germline-derived CDR1 and CDR2 are SGHVS and FNYEAQ. The CDR3 sequence is CTSSFSKRWRVLLRAVL.

The CDR3, as DNA: TGTGCCAGCTTTCCCGGCCGACAGGGGCAGGGAAAACTGTTTTTT. It is translated as CASFPGRQGQGKLFF. The rearrangement uses TRBV12-3 or TRBV12-4 and TRBJ1-4; 8 bases map to TRBD1. This CDR3 comprises 15 residues. V was clipped by 8 bases and J by 10 bases; unmatched bases: 15.

In this sample, this clonotype turned up a few times. The chain is built from TRBV6-1 and TRBJ1-1; TRBD1 agrees at 8 bases. Germline assignment: CDR1 MNHNS and CDR2 SASEGT. V gave up 6 bases and J gave up 4 bases; unmatched junction bases: 7. CDR3 length: 14 amino acids. The CDR3 protein is CASRKQGVGTEAFF. The CDR3 DNA reads as TGTGCCAGCAGGAAACAGGGGGTCGGCACTGAAGCTTTCTTT.

This clonotype was detected a few times. The chain couples TRBV20-1 to TRBJ2-3; no reliable D call. The CDR3 has 17 amino acids. The germline V and J ends were trimmed by 5 bases and 0 bases, with 21 bases remaining between them. CDR1 is DFQATT, CDR2 SNEGSKA, per germline (reference sequence). The CDR3 sequence: CSALTHVSPLSTDTQYF. The CDR3 coding sequence is TGCAGTGCTCTTACCCACGTCAGCCCCCTTAGCACAGATACGCAGTATTTT.

For the CDR3, the DNA is TGCAGTGCTAGAGATTTAGCGGGTTTGTCTAGCACAGATACGCAGTATTTT. Encoded protein: CSARDLAGLSSTDTQYF. The chain couples TRBV20-1 to TRBJ2-3, with TRBD2 matching over 7 bases. In germline, CDR1 is DFQATT, CDR2 SNEGSKA (reference sequence). Trimming took 0 bases from V and 0 from J; bases not matched to a gene: 9. The CDR3 contains 17 residues.

CDR3 sequence reads: CASSLPSGSGIGNEQFF. The CDR3 DNA sequence: TGCGCCAGCAGCTTGCCGAGCGGGAGTGGAATAGGGAATGAGCAGTTCTTC. This chain links TRBV5-1 with TRBJ2-1; TRBD2 aligns across 8 bases. This CDR3 region has 17 residues. From germline, CDR1 is SGHRS and CDR2 YFSETQ. V dropped 1 base and J dropped 7; count of bases not matched to a gene: 13. The full variable domain, rest sourced from reference TRBV5-1 and TRBJ2-1, is KAGVTQTPRYLIKTRGQQVTLSCSPISGHRSVSWYQQTPGQGLQFLFEYFSETQRNKGNFPGRFSGRQFSNSRSEMNVSTLELGDSALYLCASSLPSGSGIGNEQFFGPGTRLTVL.

This clonotype occurred a few times. CDR3 nucleotide sequence: TGTGCCACCAGCATTCGGGAGGTTGATGAAAAACTGTTTTTT. This translates into CATSIREVDEKLFF. V usage is TRBV15 and J usage is TRBJ1-4, with D unclear. Germline values: CDR1 LNHNV, CDR2 YYDKDF (reference sequence). Trimming took off 4 bases at V and 6 bases at J, with 12 bases between the two ends. The CDR3 length is 14 residues.

This clonotype was seen a handful of times. V is TRBV20-1 and J is TRBJ1-2; possibly TRBD1 for D (6 bases). V was cut by 1 base and J by 4 bases, with 10 bases left in between. Germline values: CDR1 DFQATT, CDR2 SNEGSKA (reference sequence). The CDR3 contains 13 residues. CDR3 loop: CSARVGQPYGYTF. CDR3 in DNA: TGCAGTGCTAGAGTTGGACAGCCCTATGGCTACACCTTC.

A remark on this clonotype: The junction differs from germline at one of its ends, possibly a read error. The V and J genes are TRBV5-1 and TRBJ2-1, with TRBD2 as a possible D gene (6 bases). Germline CDR1 is SGHRS and CDR2 is YFSETQ. CDR3 length: 14 residues. CDR3 in amino acids: CACSLGGVKNEQFF. CDR3 DNA: TGCGCCTGCAGCTTGGGCGGGGTTAAGAATGAGCAGTTCTTC.

The chain combines TRBV18 with TRBJ1-5, with a tentative D call TRBD1 (5 bases). Deletions cut 0 bases from V and 0 bases from J, with 6 bases between. Germline V CDR1 and CDR2: KGHSH, LQKENI. The CDR3 has 15 residues. The CDR3 coding sequence is TGTGCCAGCTCACCACCGGGGGATAGCAATCAGCCCCAGCATTTT. Amino acid sequence: CASSPPGDSNQPQHF. Variable domain in full (rest from reference TRBV18 and TRBJ1-5): NAGVMQNPRHLVRRRGQEARLRCSPMKGHSHVYWYRQLPEEGLKFMVYLQKENIIDESGMPKERFSAEFPKEGPSILRIQQVVRGDSAAYFCASSPPGDSNQPQHFGDGTRLSIL.

The V and J genes are TRBV20-1 and TRBJ2-1; D gene uncertain. The DNA end is more similar to TRBJ2-7, so the J call may be wrong. This CDR3 is 12 amino acids long. Germline V gene data show CDR1 as DFQATT and CDR2 as SNEGSKA (reference sequence). The CDR3 spells CSASGPYNEQYF. In DNA form, the CDR3 reads TGCAGTGCTAGCGGGCCCTACAATGAGCAGTACTTC.

There are many counts of this clonotype. V is TRBV20-1 and J is TRBJ2-7, with D uncertain. V lost 0 bases and J lost 0, with 9 bases in between. Per the germline V gene, CDR1 is DFQATT and CDR2 is SNEGSKA (reference sequence). The CDR3 extends over 14 amino acids. The CDR3 spells CSARDRLGSYEQYF. DNA for the CDR3: TGCAGTGCTAGAGACCGACTGGGCTCCTACGAGCAGTACTTC.

This clonotype was found many times. This chain links TRBV4-2 with TRBJ2-7, with D tentatively TRBD2 (5 bases). Germline loops: CDR1 LGHNA, CDR2 YNFKEQ. This CDR3 region has 14 residues. V was cut by 3 bases and J by 5 bases, with 14 bases left in between. CDR3 residues: CASSHPAARNEQYF. The CDR3 DNA follows: TGTGCCAGCAGCCACCCAGCGGCTAGGAACGAGCAGTACTTC.